This TCR beta chain was recorded in a study of shared clonotypes between healthy human individuals. General study findings and limits: Enrolling few donors narrowed the genetic and exposure-history diversity that was represented.

Deletions cut 5 bases from V and 0 bases from J, with 8 bases between. This CDR3 region has 14 residues. Germline loops: CDR1 LNHDA, CDR2 SQIVND (reference sequence). Method: immunoSEQ multiplex PCR; TCRdb's copy keeps in-frame clones and lacks some. The top ten clones hold about 0.059% of a sample with around 510,000 clones, approximately 94% of them seen once. Every donor was a Caucasian adult from Nashville, Tennessee. A note on this clone: Its antigen is unidentified.

The sequencing input was naive CD4+ T cells sorted from blood. Subset indicated: CD45RA+ positively selected. This chain connects TRBV19 to TRBJ1-3, with no clear D. The receptor comes from a woman in her 30s in good health. This CDR3 is CASSQWASGNTIYF. The CDR3 DNA is TGTGCCAGTAGTCAGTGGGCCTCTGGAAACACCATATATTTT. Combining the CDR3 with reference TRBV19 and TRBJ1-3 gives the whole variable domain DGGITQSPKYLFRKEGQNVTLSCEQNLNHDAMYWYRQDPGQGLRLIYYSQIVNDFQKGDIAEGYSVSREKKESFPLTVTSAQKNPTAFYLCASSQWASGNTIYFGEGSWLTVV.